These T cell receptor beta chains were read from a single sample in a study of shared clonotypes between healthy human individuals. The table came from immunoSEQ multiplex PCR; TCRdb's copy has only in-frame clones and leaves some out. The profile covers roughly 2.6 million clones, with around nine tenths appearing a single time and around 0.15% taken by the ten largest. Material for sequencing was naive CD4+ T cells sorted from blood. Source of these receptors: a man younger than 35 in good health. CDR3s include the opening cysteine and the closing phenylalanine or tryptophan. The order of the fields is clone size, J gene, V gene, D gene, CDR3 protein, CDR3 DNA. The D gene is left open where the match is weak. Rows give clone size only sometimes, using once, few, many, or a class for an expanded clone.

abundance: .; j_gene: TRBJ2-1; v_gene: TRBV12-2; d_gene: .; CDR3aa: CASRLSGRASDEQFF; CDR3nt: TGTGCAAGTCGCCTTAGCGGGAGGGCCTCTGATGAGCAGTTCTTC
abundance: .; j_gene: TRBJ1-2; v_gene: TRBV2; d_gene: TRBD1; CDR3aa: CASSTDRGLFNYGYTF; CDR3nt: TGTGCCAGCAGCACGGACAGGGGGCTTTTTAACTATGGCTACACCTTC
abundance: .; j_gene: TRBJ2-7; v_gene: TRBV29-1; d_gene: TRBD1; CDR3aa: CSVVRDRGTYEQYF; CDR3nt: TGCAGCGTGGTCCGGGACAGGGGTACGTACGAGCAGTACTTC
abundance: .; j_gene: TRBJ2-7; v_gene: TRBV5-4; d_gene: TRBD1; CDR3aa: CASSLAGQGGYEQYF; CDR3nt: TGTGCCAGCAGCTTGGCGGGACAGGGAGGATACGAGCAGTACTTC
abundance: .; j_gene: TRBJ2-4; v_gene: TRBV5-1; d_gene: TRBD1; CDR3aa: CASSLVGTEKNIQYF; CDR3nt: TGCGCCAGCAGCTTGGTTGGGACAGAGAAAAACATTCAGTACTTC
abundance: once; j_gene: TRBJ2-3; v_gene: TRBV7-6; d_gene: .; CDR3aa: CASSMLSGTDTQYF; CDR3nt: TGTGCCAGCAGCATGTTGAGCGGCACAGATACGCAGTATTTT
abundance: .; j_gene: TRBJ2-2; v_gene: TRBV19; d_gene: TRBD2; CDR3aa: CATQSSGTTTGELFF; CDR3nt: TGTGCCACTCAATCTAGCGGGACGACTACCGGGGAGCTGTTTTTT
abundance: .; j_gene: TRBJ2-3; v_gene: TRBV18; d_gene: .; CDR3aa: CASSPFGTTDTQYF; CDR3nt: TGTGCCAGCTCACCATTTGGGACCACAGATACGCAGTATTTT
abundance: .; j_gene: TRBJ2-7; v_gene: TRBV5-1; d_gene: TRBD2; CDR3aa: CASSLTSGRSYEQYF; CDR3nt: TGCGCCAGCAGCTTGACTAGCGGAAGGAGCTACGAGCAGTACTTC
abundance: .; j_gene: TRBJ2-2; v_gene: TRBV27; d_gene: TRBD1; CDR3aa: CASSLHGTGMANTGELFF; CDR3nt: TGTGCCAGCAGTTTACATGGGACAGGCATGGCGAACACCGGGGAGCTGTTTTTT
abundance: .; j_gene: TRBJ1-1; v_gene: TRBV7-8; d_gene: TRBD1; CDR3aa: CASSLVGQEAFF; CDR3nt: TGTGCCAGCAGCTTAGTGGGACAGGAAGCTTTCTTT
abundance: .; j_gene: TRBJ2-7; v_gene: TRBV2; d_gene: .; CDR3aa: CASSVNYEQYF; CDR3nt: TGTGCCAGCAGTGTAAACTACGAGCAGTACTTC
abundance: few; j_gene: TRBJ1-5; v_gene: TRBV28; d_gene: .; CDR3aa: CASSFGLGNQPQHF; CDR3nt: TGTGCCAGCAGTTTTGGCCTTGGCAATCAGCCCCAGCATTTT
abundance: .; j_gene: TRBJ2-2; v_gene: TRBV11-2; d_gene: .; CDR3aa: CASSLGGVVRNTGELFF; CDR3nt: TGTGCCAGCAGCTTAGGAGGGGTTGTACGGAACACCGGGGAGCTGTTTTTT
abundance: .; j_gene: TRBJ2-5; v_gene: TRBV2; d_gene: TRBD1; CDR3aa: CASSRDREETQYF; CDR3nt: TGTGCCAGCAGCCGCGACAGGGAAGAGACCCAGTACTTC
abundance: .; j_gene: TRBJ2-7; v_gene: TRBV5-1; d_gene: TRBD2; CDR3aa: CASSLVAGGSYEQYF; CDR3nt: TGCGCCAGCAGCTTGGTAGCGGGGGGTTCCTACGAGCAGTACTTC
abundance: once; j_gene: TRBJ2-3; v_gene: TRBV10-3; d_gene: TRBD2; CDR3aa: CAISSAVASGRNTDTQYF; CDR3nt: TGTGCCATCAGTTCCGCGGTCGCTAGCGGGAGGAACACAGATACGCAGTATTTT
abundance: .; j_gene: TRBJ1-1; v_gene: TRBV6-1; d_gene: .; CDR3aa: CASSEAPYTEAFF; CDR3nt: TGTGCCAGCAGTGAAGCGCCATACACTGAAGCTTTCTTT
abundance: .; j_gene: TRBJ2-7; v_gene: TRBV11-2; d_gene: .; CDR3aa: CASSLALSHPALEQYF; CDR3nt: TGTGCCAGCAGCTTAGCTCTTAGTCATCCGGCCCTCGAGCAGTACTTC
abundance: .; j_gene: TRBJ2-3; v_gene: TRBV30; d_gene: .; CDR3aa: CAWRWNGLGDTQYF; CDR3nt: TGTGCCTGGAGGTGGAATGGGTTGGGGGATACGCAGTATTTT
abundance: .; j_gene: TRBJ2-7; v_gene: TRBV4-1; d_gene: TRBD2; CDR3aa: CASSPIPGLAAYYEQYF; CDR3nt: TGCGCCAGCAGCCCGATACCGGGACTAGCGGCCTATTACGAGCAGTACTTC
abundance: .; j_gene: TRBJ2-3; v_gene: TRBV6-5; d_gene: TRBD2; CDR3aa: CASSYGTSGDTDTQYF; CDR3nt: TGTGCCAGCAGTTATGGGACTAGCGGGGACACAGATACGCAGTATTTT
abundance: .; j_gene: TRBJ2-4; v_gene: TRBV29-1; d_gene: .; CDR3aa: CSVVPVVAKNIQYF; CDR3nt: TGCAGCGTTGTTCCGGTAGTAGCCAAAAACATTCAGTACTTC
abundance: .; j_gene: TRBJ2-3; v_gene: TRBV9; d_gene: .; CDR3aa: CASSVGGFTDTQYF; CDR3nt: TGTGCCAGCAGCGTAGGCGGCTTCACAGATACGCAGTATTTT